This T cell receptor (beta chain) was sequenced in a study of PD-1 blockade in mismatch repair-deficient tumors (TCRdb year 2017). For context, the study as a whole: Between late 2013 and late 2016, 86 consecutive patients with about 11 mismatch repair-deficient cancer types, all previously treated and progressing, were enrolled in the trial. Tumor-associated T cell clones in the peripheral blood of patients responding to PD-1 blockade were tracked using deep sequencing of TCR CDR3 regions. General findings and caveats noted by the study authors: Tumor-resident clones, often undetectable in blood before treatment, expanded rapidly after pembrolizumab and then contracted, generally before radiologic responses.

The germline V gene specifies SGHVS as CDR1 and FQNEAQ as CDR2. Including cysteine and phenylalanine, the CDR3 has 11 amino acids. CDR3 DNA only is kept here, 33 bases in frame from base 1. Library method: the immunoSEQ multiplex PCR assay. The source is immuneACCESS, and TCRdb retained only in-frame sequences with V and J called. Part of the clones is not carried over; for the studies checked, unresolved V genes explain less than half of this, and the remainder is unexplained. The sample table lists roughly 53,000 clones, roughly 78% of them with a count of one. 3.3% of the sample rests with the top ten. Mismatch repair deficiency was established in every enrolled patient by polymerase chain reaction or immunohistochemistry. TCR sequencing was performed for a few patients who responded to pembrolizumab therapy. In the phase II trial, pembrolizumab PD-1 blockade was tested prospectively in advanced mismatch repair-deficient cancers, no matter which tissue of origin the cancers came from. Peripheral blood T cell samples were gathered serially, both before PD-1 blockade started and at multiple time points afterward. The timing of each blood sample was reported as weeks after the first dose of pembrolizumab.

Comments on this clone: Its antigen is not yet known. Relative to the germline gene, one junction end is altered; a read error may explain this.

Rearrangement joined TRBV7-8 to TRBJ2-7; the D gene cannot be named for sure. This sequence was found in an adult with mismatch repair-deficient cancer. This specimen was peripheral blood, taken 4 weeks after starting pembrolizumab. In nucleotides, the sequence is TGTGCCAGCAGCTTAGCCTACGAGCAGCACTTC. Translated, it gives CASSLAYEQHF.